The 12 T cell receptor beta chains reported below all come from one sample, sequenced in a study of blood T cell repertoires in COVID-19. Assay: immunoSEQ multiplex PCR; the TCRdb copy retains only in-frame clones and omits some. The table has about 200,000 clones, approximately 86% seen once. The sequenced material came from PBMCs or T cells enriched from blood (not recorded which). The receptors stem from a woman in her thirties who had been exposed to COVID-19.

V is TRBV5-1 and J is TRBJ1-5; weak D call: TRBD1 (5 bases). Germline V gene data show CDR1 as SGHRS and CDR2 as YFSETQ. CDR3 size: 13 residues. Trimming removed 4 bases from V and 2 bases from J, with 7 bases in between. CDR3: CASSTGGNQPQHF. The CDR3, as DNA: TGCGCCAGCAGCACGGGGGGCAATCAGCCCCAGCATTTT.

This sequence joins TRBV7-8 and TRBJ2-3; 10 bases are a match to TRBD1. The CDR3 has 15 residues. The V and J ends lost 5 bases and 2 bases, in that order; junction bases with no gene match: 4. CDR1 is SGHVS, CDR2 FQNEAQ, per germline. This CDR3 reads CASSPGTGVTDTQYF. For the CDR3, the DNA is TGTGCCAGCAGCCCCGGGACAGGGGTCACAGATACGCAGTATTTT. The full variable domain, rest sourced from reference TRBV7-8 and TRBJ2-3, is GAGVSQSPRYKVAKRGQDVALRCDPISGHVSLFWYQQALGQGPEFLTYFQNEAQLDKSGLPSDRFFAERPEGSVSTLKIQRTQQEDSAVYLCASSPGTGVTDTQYFGPGTRLTVL.

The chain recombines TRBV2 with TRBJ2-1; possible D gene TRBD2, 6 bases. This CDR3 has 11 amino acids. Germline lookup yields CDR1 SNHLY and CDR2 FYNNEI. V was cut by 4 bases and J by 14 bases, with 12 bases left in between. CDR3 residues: CASSAGTSKFF. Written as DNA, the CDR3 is TGTGCCAGCAGTGCCGGGACTTCCAAGTTCTTC.

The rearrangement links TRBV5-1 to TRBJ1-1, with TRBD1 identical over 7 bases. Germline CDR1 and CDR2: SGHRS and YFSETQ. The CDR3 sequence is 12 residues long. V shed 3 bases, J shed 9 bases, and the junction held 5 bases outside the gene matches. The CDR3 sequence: CASSSDRVQAFF. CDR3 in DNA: TGCGCCAGCAGCTCTGACAGGGTTCAAGCTTTCTTT.

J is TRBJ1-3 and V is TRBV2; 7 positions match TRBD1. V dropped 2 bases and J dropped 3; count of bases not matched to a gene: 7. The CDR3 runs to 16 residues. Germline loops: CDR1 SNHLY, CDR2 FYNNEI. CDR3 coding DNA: TGTGCCAGCAGTGAAACAGGGGCAGGCGGTGGAAACACCATATATTTT. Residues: CASSETGAGGGNTIYF.

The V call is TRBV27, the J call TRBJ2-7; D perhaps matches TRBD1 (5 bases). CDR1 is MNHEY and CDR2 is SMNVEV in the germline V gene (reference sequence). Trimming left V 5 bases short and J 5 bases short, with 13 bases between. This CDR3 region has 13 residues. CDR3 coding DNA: TGTGCCAGCAGTCCCGGACATACTCACGAGCAGTACTTC. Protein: CASSPGHTHEQYF.

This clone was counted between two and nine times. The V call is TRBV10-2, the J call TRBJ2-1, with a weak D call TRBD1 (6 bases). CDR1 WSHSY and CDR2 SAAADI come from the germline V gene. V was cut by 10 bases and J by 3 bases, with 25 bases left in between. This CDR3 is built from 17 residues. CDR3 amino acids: CATTNKQGTYSYNEQFF. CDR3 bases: TGCGCCACCACCAACAAACAGGGTACGTACAGCTACAATGAGCAGTTCTTC.

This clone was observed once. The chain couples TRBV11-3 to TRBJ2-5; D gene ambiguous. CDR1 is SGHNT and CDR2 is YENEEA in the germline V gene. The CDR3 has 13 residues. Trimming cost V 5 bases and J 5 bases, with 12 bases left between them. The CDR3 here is CASSELARETQYF. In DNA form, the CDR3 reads TGTGCCAGCAGCGAACTCGCCCGGGAGACCCAGTACTTC.

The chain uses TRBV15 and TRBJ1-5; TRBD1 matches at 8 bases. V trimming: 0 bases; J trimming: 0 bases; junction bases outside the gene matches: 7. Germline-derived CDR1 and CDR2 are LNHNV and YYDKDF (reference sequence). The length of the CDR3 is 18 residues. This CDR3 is CATSRDRGTGYSNQPQHF. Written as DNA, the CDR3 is TGTGCCACCAGCAGAGATCGGGGGACAGGATATAGCAATCAGCCCCAGCATTTT.

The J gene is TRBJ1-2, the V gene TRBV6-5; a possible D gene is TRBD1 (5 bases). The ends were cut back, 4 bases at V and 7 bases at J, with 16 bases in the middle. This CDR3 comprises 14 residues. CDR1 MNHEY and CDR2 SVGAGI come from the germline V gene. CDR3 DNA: TGTGCCAGCAGTTCACCGGGACTTAATTCTGGCTACACCTTC. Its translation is CASSSPGLNSGYTF.

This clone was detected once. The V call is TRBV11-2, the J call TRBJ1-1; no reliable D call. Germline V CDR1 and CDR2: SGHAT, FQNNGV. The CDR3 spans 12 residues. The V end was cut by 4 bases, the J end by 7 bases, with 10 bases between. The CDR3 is CASSYPPVEAFF. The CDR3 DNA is TGTGCCAGCAGCTACCCCCCAGTTGAAGCTTTCTTT.

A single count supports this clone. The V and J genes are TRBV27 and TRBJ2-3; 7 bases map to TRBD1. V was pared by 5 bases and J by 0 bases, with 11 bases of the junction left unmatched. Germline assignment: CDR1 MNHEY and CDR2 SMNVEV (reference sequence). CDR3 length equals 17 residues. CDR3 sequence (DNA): TGTGCCAGCAGTAACAGGGGTGGCCTCAATAGCACAGATACGCAGTATTTT. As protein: CASSNRGGLNSTDTQYF.